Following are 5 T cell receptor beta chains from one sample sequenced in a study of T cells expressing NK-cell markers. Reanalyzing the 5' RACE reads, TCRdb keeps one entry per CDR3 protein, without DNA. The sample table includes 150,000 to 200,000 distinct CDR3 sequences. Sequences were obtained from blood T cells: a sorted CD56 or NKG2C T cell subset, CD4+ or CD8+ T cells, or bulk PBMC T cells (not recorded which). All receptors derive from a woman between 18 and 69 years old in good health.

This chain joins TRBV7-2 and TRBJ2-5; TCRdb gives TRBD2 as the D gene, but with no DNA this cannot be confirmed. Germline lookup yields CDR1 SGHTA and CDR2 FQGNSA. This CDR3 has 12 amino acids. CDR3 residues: CASTHGGETQYF.

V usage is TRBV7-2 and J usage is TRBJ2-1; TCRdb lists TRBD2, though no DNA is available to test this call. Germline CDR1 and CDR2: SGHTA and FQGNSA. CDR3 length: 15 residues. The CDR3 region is CASSSGLAGMDEQFF. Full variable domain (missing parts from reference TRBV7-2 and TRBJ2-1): GAGVSQSPSNKVTEKGKDVELRCDPISGHTALYWYRQSLGQGLEFLIYFQGNSAPDKSGLPSDRFSAERTGGSVSTLTIQRTQQEDSAVYLCASSSGLAGMDEQFFGPGTRLTVL.

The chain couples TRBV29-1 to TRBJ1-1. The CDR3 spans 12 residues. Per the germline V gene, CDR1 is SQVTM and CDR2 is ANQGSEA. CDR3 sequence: CSVHKANTEAFF. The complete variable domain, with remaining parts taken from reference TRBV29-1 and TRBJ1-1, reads SAVISQKPSRDICQRGTSLTIQCQVDSQVTMMFWYRQQPGQSLTLIATANQGSEATYESGFVIDKFPISRPNLTFSTLTVSNMSPEDSSIYLCSVHKANTEAFFGQGTRLTVV.

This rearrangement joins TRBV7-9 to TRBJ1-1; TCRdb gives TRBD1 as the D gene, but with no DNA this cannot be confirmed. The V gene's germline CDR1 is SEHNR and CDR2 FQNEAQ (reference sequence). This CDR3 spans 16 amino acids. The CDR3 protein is CASSPTPGLKGTEAFF.

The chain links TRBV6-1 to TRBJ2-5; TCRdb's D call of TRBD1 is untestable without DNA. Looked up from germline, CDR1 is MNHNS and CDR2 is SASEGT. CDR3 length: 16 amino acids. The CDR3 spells CASSQTQGLGGETQYF.